The 14 T cell receptor beta chains reported below all come from one sample, sequenced in a study of Graves' ophthalmopathy and Graves' hyperthyroidism listed by TCRdb under 2018. TCRdb names Illumina HiSeq 2000 as the instrument used. For repertoire sequencing, TCR beta CDR3 regions were amplified from RNA transcripts. The first round of RT-PCR was done with HTBI primers and the Qiagen OneStep RT-PCR kit, and was followed by a second round of multiplex PCR, then size selection and purification. The public reads were reprocessed in TCRdb via fastp at Q25 and MiXCR, keeping in-frame beta chains. Each record represents a unique CDR3 protein, reported with the most common genes and DNA among its rows. Present in this sample are about 550,000 distinct CDR3 sequences, just under 40% of which were seen just once. The ten most abundant clones make up about 4.1% of the sample. The sample taken for sequencing was peripheral blood or thyroid tissue (not recorded which). All receptors come from an adult man with Graves' hyperthyroidism.

There are a few counts of this clonotype. V and J are TRBV10-3 and TRBJ2-3; no firm D call. The V and J ends lost 3 bases and 6 bases respectively, with 13 bases between them. CDR3 length equals 14 residues. In germline, CDR1 is ENHRY, CDR2 SYGVKD. CDR3 DNA sequence: TGTGCCATCAGTGAATCGGGTAACGCGGATACGCAGTATTTT. Its protein is CAISESGNADTQYF.

The sample holds a few counts of this clonotype. The chain links TRBV7-3 to TRBJ2-7, with D perhaps TRBD2 (5 bases). The V and J ends lost 5 bases and 3 bases respectively, with 14 bases between them. CDR1 and CDR2 (germline): SGHTA, FQGTGA. The CDR3 is 14 residues long. The CDR3 DNA follows: TGTGCCAGCAGCCCCGCAACTAGATTCTACGAGCAGTACTTC. It encodes CASSPATRFYEQYF.

This clonotype was seen at least ten times. The V call is TRBV14, the J call TRBJ1-5; no definite D call. V was clipped by 4 bases and J by 6 bases, with 10 bases between them. CDR1 and CDR2 (germline): SGHDN, FVKESK. This CDR3 is built from 13 residues. CDR3 nucleotide sequence: TGTGCCAGCAGCCGGATGGATGGTCAGCCCCAGCATTTT. This translates into CASSRMDGQPQHF.

This clonotype has ten or more counts. This sequence joins TRBV19 and TRBJ1-5; no clear D gene. The CDR3 is made up of 12 amino acids. With 3 bases removed from V and 5 bases from J, the gap between germline ends came to 5 bases. Germline V CDR1 and CDR2: LNHDA, SQIVND (reference sequence). The CDR3 coding sequence is TGTGCCAGTAGTATCCTACATCAGCCCCAGCATTTT. Protein sequence: CASSILHQPQHF.

The sample holds one count of this clonotype. The rearrangement links TRBV5-1 to TRBJ1-2, with D possibly matching TRBD1 (6 bases). V was trimmed by 0 bases and J by 6 bases, leaving 12 bases between them. This CDR3 spans 14 amino acids. From germline, CDR1 is SGHRS and CDR2 YFSETQ. The CDR3 here is CASSLAGGTHGYTF. Here the CDR3 DNA reads TGCGCCAGCAGCTTGGCGGGGGGCACCCATGGCTACACCTTC.

The V gene is TRBV20-1, the J gene TRBJ2-2; 8 bases line up with TRBD1. J lost 5 bases, V lost 7 bases, and 6 bases had no gene match. There are 13 residues in the CDR3. Germline lookup yields CDR1 DFQATT and CDR2 SNEGSKA (reference sequence). The CDR3 loop is CSVTDRVTGELFF. In nucleotides, the CDR3 is TGCAGTGTGACGGACAGGGTGACCGGGGAGCTGTTTTTT.

This clonotype was recorded many times. The V and J genes are TRBV29-1 and TRBJ1-6, with D possibly TRBD1 on 5 matching bases. CDR1 and CDR2 (germline): SQVTM, ANQGSEA. Trimming took off 7 bases at V and 5 bases at J, with 12 bases between the two ends. This CDR3 comprises 13 residues. The CDR3 reads CSASGADNSPLHF. The DNA for the CDR3 is TGCAGCGCCTCTGGGGCAGATAATTCACCCCTCCACTTT.

This clonotype was detected many times. The chain combines TRBV20-1 with TRBJ1-1; D is ambiguous. Trimming cost V 0 bases and J 2 bases, with 10 bases left between them. The CDR3 length is 14 residues. Germline V gene lookup returns CDR1 DFQATT and CDR2 SNEGSKA (reference sequence). CDR3 sequence: CSARDLRLNTEAFF. The CDR3 nucleotides read TGCAGTGCTAGAGATCTCCGACTCAACACTGAAGCTTTCTTT.

This chain connects TRBV27 to TRBJ2-5, with 8 bases matching TRBD2. The ends lost 4 bases at V and 5 bases at J; junction bases unmatched: 9. The CDR3 totals 15 residues. Germline CDR1 and CDR2: MNHEY and SMNVEV (reference sequence). CDR3: CASSSLGLEGETQYF. The DNA of the CDR3 is TGTGCCAGCAGTTCGCTGGGACTAGAGGGCGAGACCCAGTACTTC.

With regard to this clonotype: An end of the junction differs from the germline gene, which may be a read error. The V and J genes are TRBV10-3 and TRBJ1-5; weak D call: TRBD1 (6 bases). In germline, CDR1 is ENHRY, CDR2 SYGVKD. This CDR3 is 16 amino acids long. CDR3 in amino acids: CASSLTGQISNQPQHF. CDR3 nucleotides: TGTGCCAGCAGTTTAACCGGACAGATTAGCAATCAGCCCCAGCATTTT.

CDR3: CASSLKGTSGSSYEQYF. In DNA, the CDR3 is TGTGCCAGCAGTTTAAAGGGGACTAGCGGGAGTTCCTACGAGCAGTACTTC. The chain recombines TRBV6-4 with TRBJ2-7, with 14 bases matching TRBD2. CDR3 length: 17 amino acids. The germline V gene encodes CDR1 MRHNA and CDR2 SNTAGT. J lost 1 base, V lost 5 bases, and 7 bases had no gene match.

The chain couples TRBV19 to TRBJ1-1; no definite D call. V was pared by 3 bases and J by 1 base, with 6 bases between. Germline CDR1 reads LNHDA; CDR2 reads SQIVND (reference sequence). This CDR3 is 13 amino acids long. CDR3 in amino acids: CASSIEGNTEAFF. In DNA form, the CDR3 reads TGTGCCAGTAGTATCGAGGGGAACACTGAAGCTTTCTTT.

V is TRBV24-1 and J is TRBJ2-7; perhaps TRBD2 as D (5 bases). The better agreement between TRBJ2-1 and the DNA end casts doubt on the J call. This CDR3 region has 16 residues. Germline-derived CDR1 and CDR2 are KGHDR and SFDVKD. CDR3 coding DNA: TGTGCCACCAGTGATTTTACTAGTCGTGGGTACAATGAGCAGTTCTTC. Residues: CATSDFTSRGYNEQFF.

This rearrangement joins TRBV29-1 to TRBJ1-2; D is undetermined. This CDR3 comprises 10 residues. Germline CDR1 and CDR2: SQVTM and ANQGSEA. Here the CDR3 reads CSQERYGYTF. The CDR3 DNA sequence: TGCAGTCAGGAACGGTATGGCTACACCTTC.